This T cell receptor beta chain came from a study of cytomegalovirus exposure and HLA in healthy donors. Study context: The same platform was used for the roughly 120 validation repertoires as for the approximately 730 first-cohort repertoires, as reported in a later analysis.

Clones were read by immunoSEQ multiplex PCR, and TCRdb kept only the in-frame ones, dropping some. The sample consists of 250,000 to 300,000 clones, about 90% of them appearing once. In the case of this clone: The target antigen is unknown.

The CDR3 is 17 residues long. Germline CDR1 reads SGHKS; CDR2 reads YYEKEE (reference sequence). Trimming removed 4 bases at V and 1 base at J, with 20 bases between. Study-wide points: Specificity for CMV antigens was confirmed in vitro for a few of the CMV-associated chains. Reportedly, diagnosis of cytomegalovirus status by the classifier showed high specificity and sensitivity. A list of about 160 TCR beta chains associated with cytomegalovirus was given.

The clonotype comes from a woman aged 18-29 years in good health and CMV-seronegative. The gene calls are TRBV5-5 and TRBJ1-1, with no clear D. The specimen sequenced was PBMCs. The DNA of the CDR3 is TGTGCCAGCAGCCCCATGTCTGTTTTTACAGAGAACACTGAAGCTTTCTTT. Protein product: CASSPMSVFTENTEAFF.